Listed here is a single T cell receptor (beta chain). Generated by immunoSEQ multiplex PCR, the TCRdb table keeps only in-frame clones and is missing some. The data contain some 70,000 clones, 87% of them singletons. The CDR3 length is 14 residues. CDR1 is SGHVS and CDR2 is FNYEAQ in the germline V gene. The V and J ends lost 3 bases and 2 bases respectively, with 8 bases between them. These data are taken from a study of blood T cell repertoires in COVID-19. Specimen: peripheral blood. V usage is TRBV7-6 and J usage is TRBJ2-1, with a possible D match to TRBD2 (5 bases). This TCR came from a man aged 45 to 65 with active COVID-19. CDR3 DNA sequence: TGTGCCAGCAGCTTCGGAGGAACCTACAATGAGCAGTTCTTC. Amino acids: CASSFGGTYNEQFF. Drawing the rest from reference TRBV7-6 and TRBJ2-1, the complete variable domain is GAGVSQSPRYKVTKRGQDVALRCDPISGHVSLYWYRQALGQGPEFLTYFNYEAQQDKSGLPNDRFSAERPEGSISTLTIQRTEQRDSAMYRCASSFGGTYNEQFFGPGTRLTVL.